This T cell receptor (beta chain) was observed in a study of cytomegalovirus exposure and HLA in healthy donors. Study-wide findings and caveats: Segments of the TCR beta V type were, in most cases, productive about 87% or about 30% of the time in an earlier analysis. Researchers catalogued under 200 TCR beta chains as cytomegalovirus-associated.

Comment on this clone: As yet, its antigen is unknown.

The study sampled nominally healthy donors, though unrecorded immune exposures were likely. The PCR ran on 60 Vbeta and 13 Jbeta primers. Profiling relied on immunoSEQ multiplex PCR, and the TCRdb table lists in-frame clones only, not all of them. Of fewer than 200,000 clones in the sample, roughly 90% were seen once. The germline CDR1 and CDR2 sequences are SGHVS and FQNEAQ. The CDR3 is 12 residues long. With 5 bases removed from V and 0 bases from J, the gap between germline ends came to 2 bases. The chain carries TRBV7-8 and TRBJ1-5; the D is unclear. The source is a boy between 2 and 10 years old in good health and CMV-seronegative. Material for sequencing was PBMCs. The chain's CDR3 is CASSLSNQPQHF. In DNA form, the CDR3 reads TGTGCCAGCAGCCTTAGCAATCAGCCCCAGCATTTT.